This passage covers 13 T cell receptor beta chains from one sample sequenced in a study of cytomegalovirus exposure and HLA in healthy donors. It was with 60 Vbeta and 13 Jbeta primers that the PCR ran. Clones were sequenced by immunoSEQ multiplex PCR, and TCRdb holds only the in-frame ones, with some missing. Here the sample spans 100,000 to 150,000 clones, about 70% being singletons. Sequenced input: PBMCs. These TCRs come from a woman between 35 and 50 years old in good health and CMV-seronegative.

This clone was recorded a few times. At one end the junction does not follow the germline gene, possibly because of a read error. This chain uses TRBV15 with TRBJ1-2; D remains unclear. The germline V gene encodes CDR1 LNHNV and CDR2 YYDKDF (reference sequence). The CDR3 runs 14 residues. The CDR3 nucleotides read TGTGCCACCAGCAGGGAAACAGAACTCTATGCCTACACCTTC. It codes for CATSRETELYAYTF.

In this sample, this clone turned up a few times. The rearrangement uses TRBV19 and TRBJ1-4; D ambiguous. Germline V gene sequence: CDR1 LNHDA, CDR2 SQIVND (reference sequence). The V end was cut by 4 bases, the J end by 7 bases, with 13 bases between. The CDR3 loop spans 14 amino acids. In nucleotides, the CDR3 is TGTGCCAGTAGTAAGGAGGGAGGTGGTGAAAAACTGTTTTTT. It encodes CASSKEGGGEKLFF.

The CDR3, as DNA: TGCGCCAGCAGCTTGGCGGGGTACGGAAACACCATATATTTT. This codes for CASSLAGYGNTIYF. The rearrangement links TRBV5-1 to TRBJ1-3; D is undetermined. Germline loops: CDR1 SGHRS, CDR2 YFSETQ. The CDR3 consists of 14 residues. The V and J ends lost 0 bases and 4 bases respectively, with 8 bases between them.

The gene calls are TRBV29-1 and TRBJ1-2; TRBD1 might be the D (5 bases). Germline lookup yields CDR1 SQVTM and CDR2 ANQGSEA. V was clipped by 0 bases and J by 8 bases, with 16 bases between them. The CDR3 covers 14 residues. The CDR3 region has the DNA TGCAGCGTTGAAGACCTCGATTGGGCAGGGGGCTACACCTTC. Its translation is CSVEDLDWAGGYTF.

The chain uses TRBV10-3 and TRBJ1-1; 8 positions agree with TRBD1. Germline V gene lookup returns CDR1 ENHRY and CDR2 SYGVKD. The CDR3 sequence is 14 residues long. The J segment lost 4 bases and the V segment lost 2 bases, leaving 3 bases of the junction unmatched. CDR3 amino acids: CAISETRGRTEAFF. CDR3 nucleotide sequence: TGTGCCATCAGTGAGACCAGGGGGCGCACTGAAGCTTTCTTT.

CDR3 sequence: CASSRNRGRPTDTQYF. DNA of the CDR3: TGTGCCAGCAGCAGAAACAGGGGGCGTCCGACAGATACGCAGTATTTT. The chain carries TRBV9 and TRBJ2-3; TRBD1 matches at 9 bases. Germline V lookup: CDR1 SGDLS, CDR2 YYNGEE. The ends lost 4 bases at V and 3 bases at J; junction bases unmatched: 9. CDR3 length equals 16 residues.

The rearrangement uses TRBV13 and TRBJ2-7; no definite D call. This CDR3 contains 14 residues. Trimming pared 0 bases from V and 0 bases from J, leaving 6 bases between. CDR1 PRHDT and CDR2 FYEKMQ come from the germline V gene (reference sequence). CDR3 region: CASSLGRYSYEQYF. DNA of the CDR3: TGTGCCAGCAGCTTAGGACGGTACTCCTACGAGCAGTACTTC.

This clone was picked up one time. The chain carries TRBV5-1 and TRBJ1-1; perhaps TRBD1 as D (5 bases). V lost 0 bases and J 1 base, leaving 7 bases between the germline ends. The CDR3 sequence is 14 residues long. Germline CDR1 reads SGHRS; CDR2 reads YFSETQ. The CDR3, as DNA: TGCGCCAGCAGCTTGGACGGGGGGAACACTGAAGCTTTCTTT. This encodes CASSLDGGNTEAFF.

This clone was counted between two and nine times. The chain combines TRBV7-2 with TRBJ2-2; maybe TRBD1 (6 bases). Per germline, CDR1 SGHTA and CDR2 FQGNSA. Deletions cut 5 bases from V and 5 bases from J, with 9 bases between. The CDR3 loop spans 13 amino acids. CDR3 sequence (DNA): TGTGCCAGCAGCCCCCAGGGGACCGGGGAGCTGTTTTTT. This sequence encodes CASSPQGTGELFF.

This rearrangement joins TRBV7-9 to TRBJ1-2, with 7 bases lining up with TRBD1. The CDR3 runs to 14 residues. V lost 5 bases and J lost 8; bases outside the gene matches: 11. Germline V gene data show CDR1 as SEHNR and CDR2 as FQNEAQ (reference sequence). The CDR3 spells CASSPGTVLRGYTF. The CDR3 bases are TGTGCCAGCAGCCCAGGGACAGTCTTGAGAGGCTACACCTTC.

This chain connects TRBV19 to TRBJ1-4, with D unclear. Trimming pared 7 bases from V and 8 bases from J, leaving 23 bases between. There are 16 residues in the CDR3. The germline V gene has CDR1 LNHDA and CDR2 SQIVND (reference sequence). The CDR3 sequence: CASTPGLGRDYEKLFF. CDR3 bases: TGTGCCAGTACCCCGGGCCTCGGAAGAGACTACGAAAAACTGTTTTTT.

This chain uses TRBV15 with TRBJ1-1; no firm D call. V gave up 4 bases and J gave up 0 bases, with 18 bases separating them. This CDR3 contains 17 residues. Germline CDR1 reads LNHNV; CDR2 reads YYDKDF (reference sequence). The CDR3, as DNA: TGTGCCACCAGCACAGAGATCCGAGGTGTACTGAACACTGAAGCTTTCTTT. It codes for CATSTEIRGVLNTEAFF.

There are a few counts of this clone. The V gene is TRBV4-3, the J gene TRBJ1-2; 8 nucleotides align to TRBD1. The V gene's germline CDR1 is LGHNA and CDR2 YSLEER. V shed 3 bases and J 8 bases; nucleotides not matched to a gene: 5. The CDR3 spans 13 residues. CDR3 coding DNA: TGCGCCAGCAGCCATCAGGACAGGGTGGGCTACACCTTC. The encoded protein is CASSHQDRVGYTF.